The text below deals with one T cell receptor (beta chain). Its specificity is not known. This CDR3 spans 11 amino acids. The germline gives CDR1 MNHNY, CDR2 SVGAGI (reference sequence). The V and J ends lost 5 bases and 9 bases respectively, with 8 bases between them. PRAID featured immunodeficiency plus autoinflammation. The data are from a study of stem cell transplantation in POMP-related autoinflammatory disease. Study as a whole: The study hypothesized thymoproteasome defects skew the TRB repertoire via impaired CD8+ selection. Before transplant: CD4+ naive skewing, low CD8+ proportions, reduced cytokine secretion. Study observations and caveats: A trend toward lower repertoire diversity and greater clonality appeared in every analyzed T-cell subset of PRAID patients.

Profiled with immunoSEQ multiplex PCR; TCRdb holds only in-frame clones, not every one. The sample holds tens of thousands of clones, roughly four fifths seen once. The TCR originated in a human donor with POMP-related autoinflammation and immune dysregulation (PRAID). The V and J genes are TRBV6-6 and TRBJ1-5; D is unclear. The sequencing here drew on CD4+ T cells from PBMCs, taken before stem cell transplantation. CDR3: CASSGIGPQHF. The CDR3 DNA is TGTGCCAGCAGTGGGATAGGGCCCCAGCATTTT.